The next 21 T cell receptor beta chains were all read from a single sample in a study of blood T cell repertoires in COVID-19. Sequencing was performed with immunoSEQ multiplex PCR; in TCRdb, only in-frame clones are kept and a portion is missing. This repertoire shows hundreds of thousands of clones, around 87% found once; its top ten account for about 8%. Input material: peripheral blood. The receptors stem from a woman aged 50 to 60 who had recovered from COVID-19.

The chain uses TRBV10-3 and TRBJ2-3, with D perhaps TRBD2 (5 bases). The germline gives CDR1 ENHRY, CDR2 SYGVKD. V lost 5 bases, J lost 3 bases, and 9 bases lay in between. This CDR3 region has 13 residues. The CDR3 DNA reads TGTGCCATCAGTCCTCGGGAAACAGATACGCAGTATTTT. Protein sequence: CAISPRETDTQYF.

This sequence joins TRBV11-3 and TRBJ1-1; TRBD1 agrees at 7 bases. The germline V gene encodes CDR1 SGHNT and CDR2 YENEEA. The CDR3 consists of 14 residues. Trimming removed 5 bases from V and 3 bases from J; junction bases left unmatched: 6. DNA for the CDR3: TGTGCCAGCAGCCCGACAGGGATTGACACTGAAGCTTTCTTT. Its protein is CASSPTGIDTEAFF.

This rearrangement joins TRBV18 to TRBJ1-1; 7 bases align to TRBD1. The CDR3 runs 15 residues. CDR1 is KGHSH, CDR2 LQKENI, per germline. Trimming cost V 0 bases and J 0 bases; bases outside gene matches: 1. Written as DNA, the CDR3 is TGTGCCAGCTCACCACCAGGGACAGTGAACACTGAAGCTTTCTTT. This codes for CASSPPGTVNTEAFF.

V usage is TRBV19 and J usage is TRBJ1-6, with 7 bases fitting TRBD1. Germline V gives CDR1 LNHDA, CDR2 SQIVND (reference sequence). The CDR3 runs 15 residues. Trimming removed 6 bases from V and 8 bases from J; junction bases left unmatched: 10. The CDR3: CASRTTGQFDSPLHF. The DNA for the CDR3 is TGTGCCAGTAGGACGACAGGGCAGTTCGATTCACCCCTCCACTTT.

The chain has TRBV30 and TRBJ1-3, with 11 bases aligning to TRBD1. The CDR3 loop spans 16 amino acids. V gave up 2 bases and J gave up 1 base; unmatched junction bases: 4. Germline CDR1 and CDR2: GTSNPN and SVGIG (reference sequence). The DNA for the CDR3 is TGTGCCTGGAGTTCCGGGACAGGGGGGTCTGGAAACACCATATATTTT. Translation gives CAWSSGTGGSGNTIYF.

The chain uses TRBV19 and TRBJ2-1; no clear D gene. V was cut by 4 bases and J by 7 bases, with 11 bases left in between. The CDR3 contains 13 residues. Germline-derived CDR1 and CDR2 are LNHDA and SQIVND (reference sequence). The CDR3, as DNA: TGTGCCAGTAGTACGCACCAGAATAATGAGCAGTTCTTC. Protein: CASSTHQNNEQFF.

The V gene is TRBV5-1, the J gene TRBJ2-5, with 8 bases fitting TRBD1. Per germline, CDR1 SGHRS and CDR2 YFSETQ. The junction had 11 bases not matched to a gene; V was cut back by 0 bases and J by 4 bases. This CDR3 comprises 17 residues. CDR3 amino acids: CASSLALTGQVLETQYF. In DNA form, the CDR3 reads TGCGCCAGCAGCTTGGCCCTAACGGGACAGGTATTAGAGACCCAGTACTTC.

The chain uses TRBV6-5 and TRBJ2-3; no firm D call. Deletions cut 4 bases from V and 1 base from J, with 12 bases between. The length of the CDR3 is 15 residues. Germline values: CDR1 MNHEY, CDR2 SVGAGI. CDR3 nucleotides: TGTGCCAGCAGTTCCCTCTCCCGTCGCACAGATACGCAGTATTTT. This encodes CASSSLSRRTDTQYF.

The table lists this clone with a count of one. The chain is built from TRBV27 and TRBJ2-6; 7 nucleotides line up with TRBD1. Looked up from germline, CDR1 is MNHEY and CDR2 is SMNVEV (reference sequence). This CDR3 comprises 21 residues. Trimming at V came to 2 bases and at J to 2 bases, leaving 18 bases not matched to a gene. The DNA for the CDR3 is TGTGCCAGCAGTTTACGTTTTAGGGGGCTACTCGATTCGACTGGGGCCAACGTCCTGACTTTC. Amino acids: CASSLRFRGLLDSTGANVLTF.

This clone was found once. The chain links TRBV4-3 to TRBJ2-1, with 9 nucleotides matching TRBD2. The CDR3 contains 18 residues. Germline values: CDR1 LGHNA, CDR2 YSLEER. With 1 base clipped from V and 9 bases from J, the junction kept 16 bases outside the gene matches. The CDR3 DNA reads TGCGCCAGCAGCCAAGCTTCCCCCACCGGGACTAGCTTTACTGAGCAGTTCTTC. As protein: CASSQASPTGTSFTEQFF.

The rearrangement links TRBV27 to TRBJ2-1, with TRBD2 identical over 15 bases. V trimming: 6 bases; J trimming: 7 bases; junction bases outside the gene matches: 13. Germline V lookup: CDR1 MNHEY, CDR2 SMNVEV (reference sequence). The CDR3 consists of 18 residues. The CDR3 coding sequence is TGTGCCAGCAGCCAAGGACTAGCGGGAGGGCCAGCTTTAAATGAGCAGTTCTTC. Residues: CASSQGLAGGPALNEQFF.

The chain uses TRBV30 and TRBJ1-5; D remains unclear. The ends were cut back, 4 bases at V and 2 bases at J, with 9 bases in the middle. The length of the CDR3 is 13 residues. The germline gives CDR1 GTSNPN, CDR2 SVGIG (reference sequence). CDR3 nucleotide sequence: TGTGCCTGGAAGAATACTGGCAATCAGCCCCAGCATTTT. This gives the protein CAWKNTGNQPQHF.

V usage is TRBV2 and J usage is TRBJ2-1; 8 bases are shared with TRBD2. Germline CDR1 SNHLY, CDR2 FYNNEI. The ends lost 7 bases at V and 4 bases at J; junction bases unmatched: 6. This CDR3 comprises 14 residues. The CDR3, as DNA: TGTGCCAGCATTGCCACTAGCGGATACAATGAGCAGTTCTTC. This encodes CASIATSGYNEQFF. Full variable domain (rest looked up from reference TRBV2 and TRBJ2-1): EPEVTQTPSHQVTQMGQEVILRCVPISNHLYFYWYRQILGQKVEFLVSFYNNEISEKSEIFDDQFSVERPDGSNFTLKIRSTKLEDSAMYFCASIATSGYNEQFFGPGTRLTVL.

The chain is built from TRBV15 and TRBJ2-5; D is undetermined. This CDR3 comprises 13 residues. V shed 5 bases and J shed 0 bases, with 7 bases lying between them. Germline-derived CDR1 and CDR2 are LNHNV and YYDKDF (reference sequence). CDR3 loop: CATSLKYQETQYF. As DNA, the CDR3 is TGTGCCACCAGCCTAAAGTACCAAGAGACCCAGTACTTC.

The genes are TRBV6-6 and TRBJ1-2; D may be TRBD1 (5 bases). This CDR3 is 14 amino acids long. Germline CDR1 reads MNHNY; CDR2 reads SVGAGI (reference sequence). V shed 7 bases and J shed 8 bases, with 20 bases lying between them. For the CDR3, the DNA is TGTGCCAGCACCCGAGGCGGGGGAACCCGCGGCTACACCTTC. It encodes CASTRGGGTRGYTF.

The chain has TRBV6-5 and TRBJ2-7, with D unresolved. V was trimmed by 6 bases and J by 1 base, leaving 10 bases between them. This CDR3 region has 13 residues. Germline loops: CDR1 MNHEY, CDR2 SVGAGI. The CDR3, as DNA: TGTGCCAGCAGCCGAGGTCCGTCCTACGAGCAGTACTTC. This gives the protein CASSRGPSYEQYF.

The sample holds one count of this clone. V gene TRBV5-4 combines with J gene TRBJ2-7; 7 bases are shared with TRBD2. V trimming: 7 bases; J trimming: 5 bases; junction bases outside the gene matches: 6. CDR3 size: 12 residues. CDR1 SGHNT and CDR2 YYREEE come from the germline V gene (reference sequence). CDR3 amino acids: CASRGGGDEQYF. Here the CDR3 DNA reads TGTGCCAGCCGTGGGGGGGGTGACGAGCAGTACTTC.

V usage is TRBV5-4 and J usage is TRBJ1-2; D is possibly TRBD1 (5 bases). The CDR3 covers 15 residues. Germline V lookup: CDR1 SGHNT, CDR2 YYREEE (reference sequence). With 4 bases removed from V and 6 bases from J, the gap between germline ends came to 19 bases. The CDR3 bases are TGTGCCAGCAGCCCTGGTGGGGCTCCTGTCAATGGCTACACCTTC. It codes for CASSPGGAPVNGYTF.

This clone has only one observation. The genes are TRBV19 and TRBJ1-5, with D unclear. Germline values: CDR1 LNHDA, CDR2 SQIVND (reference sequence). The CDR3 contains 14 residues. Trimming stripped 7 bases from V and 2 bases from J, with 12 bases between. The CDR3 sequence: CASTLDMGNQPQHF. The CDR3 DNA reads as TGTGCCAGTACCCTAGATATGGGCAATCAGCCCCAGCATTTT.

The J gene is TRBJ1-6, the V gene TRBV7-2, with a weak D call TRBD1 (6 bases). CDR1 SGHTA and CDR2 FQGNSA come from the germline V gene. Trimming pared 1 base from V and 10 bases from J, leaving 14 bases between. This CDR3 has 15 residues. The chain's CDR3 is CASSLGSRGLSPLHF. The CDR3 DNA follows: TGTGCCAGCAGCTTAGGCTCCAGGGGATTATCACCCCTCCACTTT. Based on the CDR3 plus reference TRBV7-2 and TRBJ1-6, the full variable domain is GAGVSQSPSNKVTEKGKDVELRCDPISGHTALYWYRQSLGQGLEFLIYFQGNSAPDKSGLPSDRFSAERTGGSVSTLTIQRTQQEDSAVYLCASSLGSRGLSPLHFGNGTRLTVT.

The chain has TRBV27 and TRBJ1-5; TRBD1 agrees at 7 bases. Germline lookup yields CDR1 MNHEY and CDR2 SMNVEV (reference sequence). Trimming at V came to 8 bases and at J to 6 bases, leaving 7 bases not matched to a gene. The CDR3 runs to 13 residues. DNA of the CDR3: TGTGCCAGCGGGACAGTCCGGGGTCAGCCCCAGCATTTT. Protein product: CASGTVRGQPQHF.